This T cell receptor (beta chain) derives from a study of cytomegalovirus exposure and HLA in healthy donors. Findings of the study overall: Most TCR sequences were rare, but some public TCRs occurred in many donors.

With respect to this clone: Its antigen is still unknown.

Germline V lookup: CDR1 WSHSY, CDR2 SAAADI. Unmatched junction bases numbered 5, after V lost 8 bases and J lost 6 bases. The CDR3 extends over 13 amino acids. 13 Jbeta primers and 60 Vbeta primers were used for the PCR. Repertoires were generated with immunoSEQ multiplex PCR, while TCRdb's copy carries only in-frame clones and drops some. The sample lists approximately 100,000 clones, more than 65% occurring once. The sequencing input was PBMCs. The receptor comes from a woman between 18 and 29 years old in good health and CMV-seropositive. V gene TRBV10-2 combines with J gene TRBJ2-7; 12 positions match TRBD2. The CDR3 protein is CASSSGRAGEQYF. Here the CDR3 DNA reads TGCGCCAGCTCTAGCGGGAGGGCCGGCGAGCAGTACTTC.